The 2 T cell receptor beta chains below all came from one sample that was sequenced in a study of blood T cell repertoires in COVID-19. Sequencing was performed with immunoSEQ multiplex PCR; in TCRdb, only in-frame clones are kept and a portion is missing. The table records roughly 120,000 clones, around 88% of them present only once. Sequenced sample: peripheral blood. All receptors come from a woman aged 45-60 years with active or convalescent COVID-19.

The chain carries TRBV6-6 and TRBJ2-7, with 9 nucleotides matching TRBD1. Germline loops: CDR1 MNHNY, CDR2 SVGAGI (reference sequence). The CDR3 runs 15 residues. Trimming cost V 5 bases and J 4 bases; bases outside gene matches: 9. The CDR3 bases are TGTGCCAGCAGTCCGCGGACAGGGGCGGGGTACGAGCAGTACTTC. This translates into CASSPRTGAGYEQYF.

This rearrangement joins TRBV19 to TRBJ1-5, with a possible D match to TRBD1 (5 bases). In germline, CDR1 is LNHDA, CDR2 SQIVND (reference sequence). Trimming left V 5 bases short and J 3 bases short, with 17 bases between. The CDR3 runs 16 residues. CDR3 coding DNA: TGTGCCAGTAGTGGTGGGCGGACCGGACACAATCAGCCCCAGCATTTT. Protein product: CASSGGRTGHNQPQHF.